This T cell receptor beta chain was sequenced during a study of blood T cell repertoires in COVID-19. Overall study: Samples of COVID-19 (acute and convalescent) were obtained from the United States, Italy and Spain.

Profiling relied on immunoSEQ multiplex PCR, and the TCRdb table lists in-frame clones only, not all of them. Seen here are around 240,000 clones, almost 85% observed once, and the top ten hold approximately 1.9%. Germline CDR1 and CDR2: SGHTS and YDEGEE. The germline V and J ends were trimmed by 3 bases and 2 bases, with 18 bases remaining between them. The CDR3 extends over 17 amino acids. The gene calls are TRBV5-8 and TRBJ1-5, with D possibly matching TRBD1 (6 bases). This clonotype was obtained from a woman older than 75 with acute or convalescent COVID-19. Sample: peripheral blood. CDR3 in amino acids: CASSYGQFSLGNQPQHF. CDR3 in DNA: TGTGCCAGCAGCTACGGACAGTTTTCGTTAGGCAATCAGCCCCAGCATTTT.